A single sample gave rise to the 11 T cell receptor beta chains below, sequenced in a study of cytomegalovirus exposure and HLA in healthy donors. The PCR used 60 Vbeta and 13 Jbeta primers. Measured with immunoSEQ multiplex PCR; TCRdb has only the in-frame clones, and not every one. The sample lists about 190,000 clones; approximately 81% were seen once. Sequencing was performed on PBMCs. The receptors were gathered from a woman under 30 in good health and CMV-seropositive.

The genes are TRBV5-6 and TRBJ2-3; tentatively, D is TRBD1 (5 bases). The CDR3 runs 16 residues. Trimming took 6 bases from V and 4 from J, leaving 21 bases between them. Germline V CDR1 and CDR2: SGHDT, YYEEEE. The CDR3 DNA reads as TGTGCCAGCAACCCACCCTCAGGGTGGAGCGCAGATACGCAGTATTTT. Residues: CASNPPSGWSADTQYF. Together with reference TRBV5-6 and TRBJ2-3, the CDR3 gives the full variable domain: DAGVTQSPTHLIKTRGQQVTLRCSPKSGHDTVSWYQQALGQGPQFIFQYYEEEERQRGNFPDRFSGHQFPNYSSELNVNALLLGDSALYLCASNPPSGWSADTQYFGPGTRLTVL.

This clone was counted between two and nine times. The chain has TRBV6-5 and TRBJ2-2, with TRBD2 matching over 7 bases. Germline CDR1 is MNHEY and CDR2 is SVGAGI. The CDR3 has 16 amino acids. V lost 0 bases to trimming and J lost 1 base; unmatched junction nucleotides: 2. CDR3 sequence (DNA): TGTGCCAGCAGTTACTCAGGCGGGGGGAACACCGGGGAGCTGTTTTTT. Protein: CASSYSGGGNTGELFF.

The chain has TRBV19 and TRBJ1-5, with no clear D. Trimming pared 3 bases from V and 3 bases from J, leaving 12 bases between. This CDR3 is built from 15 residues. Germline CDR1 and CDR2: LNHDA and SQIVND (reference sequence). CDR3 nucleotide sequence: TGTGCCAGTAGTATCTCAGGAGGCCCCAATCAGCCCCAGCATTTT. This sequence encodes CASSISGGPNQPQHF.

This sequence joins TRBV2 and TRBJ2-5; 8 bases line up with TRBD2. Judging by the DNA end, TRBJ2-7 fits better; the J call may be wrong. The length of the CDR3 is 13 residues. The V gene's germline CDR1 is SNHLY and CDR2 FYNNEI. This chain's CDR3 is CASRGGGNYEQYF. The CDR3 DNA is TGTGCCAGCCGGGGCGGGGGGAACTACGAGCAGTACTTC.

This clone was seen only a few times. The J gene is TRBJ2-5, the V gene TRBV5-4, with a tentative D call TRBD2 (6 bases). V lost 2 bases, J lost 0 bases, and 17 bases lay in between. The germline V gene has CDR1 SGHNT and CDR2 YYREEE (reference sequence). The CDR3 has 17 residues. The CDR3 sequence: CASSFGSAERHQETQYF. The CDR3, as DNA: TGTGCCAGCAGCTTCGGGAGCGCGGAGAGACACCAAGAGACCCAGTACTTC. The full variable domain, rest sourced from reference TRBV5-4 and TRBJ2-5, is ETGVTQSPTHLIKTRGQQVTLRCSSQSGHNTVSWYQQALGQGPQFIFQYYREEENGRGNFPPRFSGLQFPNYSSELNVNALELDDSALYLCASSFGSAERHQETQYFGPGTRLLVL.

This clone turned up a few times. This sequence joins TRBV11-3 and TRBJ2-1; tentative D call: TRBD2 (6 bases). Trimming cost V 5 bases and J 9 bases, with 20 bases left between them. Germline values: CDR1 SGHNT, CDR2 YENEEA. There are 15 residues in the CDR3. CDR3: CASSQGGGGTGEQFF. Here the CDR3 DNA reads TGTGCCAGCAGCCAAGGCGGTGGGGGGACCGGTGAGCAGTTCTTC. The whole variable domain, filled in from reference TRBV11-3 and TRBJ2-1, reads EAGVVQSPRYKIIEKKQPVAFWCNPISGHNTLYWYLQNLGQGPELLIRYENEEAVDDSQLPKDRFSAERLKGVDSTLKIQPAELGDSAVYLCASSQGGGGTGEQFFGPGTRLTVL.

This clone appeared once. The chain couples TRBV4-3 to TRBJ2-2; 7 bases align to TRBD1. The CDR3 is made up of 15 amino acids. V dropped 3 bases and J dropped 6; count of bases not matched to a gene: 7. Per germline, CDR1 LGHNA and CDR2 YSLEER. The CDR3 loop is CASSHTGVYAGELFF. DNA for the CDR3: TGCGCCAGCAGCCATACAGGGGTTTATGCCGGGGAGCTGTTTTTT.

The genes are TRBV5-4 and TRBJ2-1; 8 bases match TRBD2. The CDR3 is 17 amino acids. Germline loops: CDR1 SGHNT, CDR2 YYREEE (reference sequence). The V segment lost 0 bases and the J segment 4 bases; nucleotides outside the gene matches: 9. This chain's CDR3 is CASSLGRAGGLYNEQFF. DNA of the CDR3: TGTGCCAGCAGCTTGGGACGGGCGGGGGGCCTATACAATGAGCAGTTCTTC.

V is TRBV7-3 and J is TRBJ2-3; 8 bases are a match to TRBD2. Germline CDR1 reads SGHTA; CDR2 reads FQGTGA. J gave up 6 bases and V 5 bases, and 4 bases lay outside the gene matches. The CDR3 has 13 residues. CDR3 in DNA: TGTGCCAGCAGCGACGGGGGGGCTGATACGCAGTATTTT. Translation: CASSDGGADTQYF.

The chain combines TRBV30 with TRBJ2-1, with D perhaps matching TRBD2 (7 bases). This CDR3 contains 16 residues. Trimming left V 3 bases short and J 3 bases short, with 18 bases between. Germline-derived CDR1 and CDR2 are GTSNPN and SVGIG (reference sequence). Here the CDR3 DNA reads TGTGCCTGGAGCGGGCTGGGGGGGGGCATCTACAATGAGCAGTTCTTC. It encodes CAWSGLGGGIYNEQFF. Filled out from reference TRBV30 and TRBJ2-1, the complete variable domain reads SQTIHQWPATLVQPVGSPLSLECTVEGTSNPNLYWYRQAAGRGLQLLFYSVGIGQISSEVPQNLSASRPQDRQFILSSKKLLLSDSGFYLCAWSGLGGGIYNEQFFGPGTRLTVL.

This chain joins TRBV12-1 and TRBJ2-5; whether TRBD2, the table's D call, matches the DNA was not checked. TRBV12-1 has pseudogene status. The CDR3 is made up of 10 amino acids. The CDR3 spells CAPRRETQYF. The CDR3 DNA sequence: TGTGCCCCCCGGCGGGAGACCCAGTACTTC.